The following is a T cell receptor (beta chain) sequence with its context. The CDR3 extends over 10 amino acids. Trimming removed 8 bases at V and 13 bases at J, with 14 bases between. In germline, CDR1 is SNHLY, CDR2 FYNNEI. TCRdb used MiXCR to reprocess the RT-PCR reads, holding one entry per CDR3 protein. Among around 700,000 distinct CDR3 sequences listed, 11% to 15% were seen once. The sequenced sample consisted of memory CD4+ T cells from blood. This sequence joins TRBV2 and TRBJ2-5; D is unresolved. The clonotype comes from a female donor in good health, serving as a healthy control. CDR3 nucleotides: TGTGCCAGCGACGGACCGGAGCTGTACTTC. As protein: CASDGPELYF.